This record looks at one T cell receptor beta chain sequence and its context. Its antigen is undetermined. PCR employed 60 Vbeta and 13 Jbeta primers. Assay: immunoSEQ multiplex PCR; the TCRdb copy retains only in-frame clones and omits some. In the table there are about 70,000 clones, 86% of which are singletons. This specimen belongs to a study of cytomegalovirus exposure and HLA in healthy donors. Study findings and constraints: For most TCR sequences rarity was the rule, although some public TCRs occurred in many donors.

In germline, CDR1 is DFQATT, CDR2 SNEGSKA (reference sequence). The length of the CDR3 is 10 residues. V and J are TRBV20-1 and TRBJ2-7, with 8 positions matching TRBD2. Specimen: PBMCs. The clonotype originates from a woman in her twenties or thirties in good health and CMV-seronegative. The CDR3 here is CRGGPYEQYF. CDR3 bases: TGCCGGGGGGGCCCATACGAGCAGTACTTC.